These 3 T cell receptor beta chains came from one sample sequenced in a study of immune characterization of retroperitoneal liposarcoma. One entry per CDR3 protein, called by TCRdb with MiXCR from the PCR reads. This table holds about 4,100 distinct CDR3 sequences, roughly 29% found once. The sequenced sample consisted of blood. The receptor source for this set is a female donor with retroperitoneal liposarcoma.

The J gene is TRBJ1-1, the V gene TRBV6-5, with TRBD1 identical over 7 bases. The CDR3 totals 14 residues. Germline V gene sequence: CDR1 MNHEY, CDR2 SVGAGI. V was clipped by 4 bases and J by 0 bases; unmatched bases: 2. In nucleotides, the CDR3 is TGTGCCAGCAGTTTGGGACAGTTGAACACTGAAGCTTTCTTT. Amino acids: CASSLGQLNTEAFF.

In its sample, this clonotype is medium-sized (0.01 to 0.1%). This sequence joins TRBV25-1 and TRBJ2-5; D is ambiguous. Germline CDR1 MGHDK, CDR2 SYGVNS. This CDR3 is built from 12 residues. Trimming removed 2 bases from V and 1 base from J, with 2 bases in between. CDR3 residues: CASSEGQETQYF. The CDR3 nucleotides are TGTGCCAGCAGTGAAGGCCAAGAGACCCAGTACTTC.

By share of the sample, this clonotype is medium-sized (0.01 to 0.1%). The chain joins TRBV6-1 to TRBJ2-1, with 7 bases identical to TRBD2. CDR3 length equals 15 residues. Germline values: CDR1 MNHNS, CDR2 SASEGT. The ends lost 4 bases at V and 0 bases at J; junction bases unmatched: 3. CDR3 amino acids: CASSVRTSSYNEQFF. The DNA for the CDR3 is TGTGCCAGCAGTGTGCGGACTAGCTCCTACAATGAGCAGTTCTTC.